Listed here is a single T cell receptor beta chain. Germline V gives CDR1 GTSNPN, CDR2 SVGIG (reference sequence). The CDR3 is made up of 18 amino acids. Trimming took 5 bases from V and 8 from J, leaving 31 bases between them. These data originate in a study of shared T cell receptors in the human thymus. Repertoires were generated with immunoSEQ multiplex PCR, while TCRdb's copy carries only in-frame clones and drops some. The profile shows roughly 500,000 clones, 75% to 85% of them singletons. The sample was also reused in another study, on human thymus T cells.

The source of this sequence is a boy younger than two with a congenital heart defect. V and J are TRBV30 and TRBJ2-1, with a possible D match to TRBD2 (6 bases). The sequenced sample was thymocytes. The CDR3, as DNA: TGTGCCTGGCAAGGGACCGCCGACACGGCGGGATACGACCATGAGCAGTTCTTC. Translating gives CAWQGTADTAGYDHEQFF.